The 18 T cell receptor beta chains in this list originate from one sample, sequenced in a study of early T cells in non-severe SARS-CoV-2 infection. One entry per CDR3 protein results from TCRdb running MiXCR on the 5' RACE reads. The sample shows about 30,000 distinct CDR3 sequences, more than 4.5% of them seen only once. The sequencing input was whole blood. Every receptor here comes from an adult who was a healthcare worker with PCR-confirmed SARS-CoV-2 infection or an uninfected control (not recorded which).

The chain combines TRBV28 with TRBJ2-2; D might be TRBD2 (5 bases). The V end lost 7 bases, the J end lost 5 bases, and 14 bases lay between the germline ends. The length of the CDR3 is 14 residues. Germline V CDR1 and CDR2: MDHEN, SYDVKM. CDR3 coding DNA: TGTGCCAGCATCCCCGGGCCGGGGACCGGGGAGCTGTTTTTT. Translating gives CASIPGPGTGELFF.

This clonotype appeared many times. The rearrangement uses TRBV6-1 and TRBJ2-3, with 8 bases fitting TRBD1. V shed 5 bases, J shed 3 bases, and the junction held 7 bases outside the gene matches. This CDR3 has 15 amino acids. Germline V gene data show CDR1 as MNHNS and CDR2 as SASEGT. This chain's CDR3 is CASSSTGVETDTQYF. The CDR3 DNA is TGTGCCAGCAGTTCGACAGGGGTCGAGACAGATACGCAGTATTTT.

CDR3 region: CASSERDGYSYEQYF. The CDR3, as DNA: TGTGCCAGCAGTGAACGGGACGGATACTCCTACGAGCAGTACTTC. The chain has TRBV6-1 and TRBJ2-7; D could derive from TRBD1 or TRBD2 (5 bases each). Trimming took 2 bases from V and 0 from J, leaving 11 bases between them. Germline values: CDR1 MNHNS, CDR2 SASEGT. The CDR3 loop spans 15 amino acids.

There are a few counts of this clonotype. In DNA form, the CDR3 reads TGTGCCAGCAGTGTATACAGGGGAAACACCGGGGAGCTGTTTTTT. This translates into CASSVYRGNTGELFF. The J gene is TRBJ2-2, the V gene TRBV2; 7 nucleotides agree with TRBD1. CDR3 length equals 15 residues. Germline assignment: CDR1 SNHLY and CDR2 FYNNEI. V was clipped by 4 bases and J by 2 bases; unmatched bases: 4.

This clonotype was detected many times. This chain connects TRBV28 to TRBJ2-1; TRBD1 is a possible D gene (6 bases). Germline assignment: CDR1 MDHEN and CDR2 SYDVKM. This CDR3 is built from 14 residues. Trimming removed 6 bases at V and 7 bases at J, with 16 bases between. The chain's CDR3 is CASRQTGFSNEQFF. The CDR3 nucleotides are TGTGCCAGCAGACAGACAGGATTTTCTAATGAGCAGTTCTTC.

This clonotype was counted a few times. This chain joins TRBV5-4 and TRBJ2-5; TRBD2 matches 10 bases. Unmatched junction bases numbered 7, after V lost 1 base and J lost 4 bases. This CDR3 has 16 amino acids. Germline CDR1 SGHNT, CDR2 YYREEE (reference sequence). Written as DNA, the CDR3 is TGTGCCAGCAGCTTGCGAGCGGGAGGGCCAGGAGAGACCCAGTACTTC. This encodes CASSLRAGGPGETQYF.

This clonotype has at least ten counts. This chain joins TRBV7-9 and TRBJ1-5; unclear D gene. The V gene's germline CDR1 is SEHNR and CDR2 FQNEAQ (reference sequence). V was cut by 5 bases and J by 5 bases, with 7 bases left in between. The CDR3 loop spans 12 amino acids. CDR3 in DNA: TGTGCCAGCAGCAAGGATCATCAGCCCCAGCATTTT. It is translated as CASSKDHQPQHF.

J is TRBJ2-7 and V is TRBV14, with D hard to call. The CDR3 extends over 11 amino acids. V gave up 3 bases and J gave up 4 bases, with 4 bases separating them. Per germline, CDR1 SGHDN and CDR2 FVKESK. CDR3 sequence (DNA): TGTGCCAGCAGCCATAGTTACGAGCAGTACTTC. As protein: CASSHSYEQYF.

The J gene is TRBJ2-7, the V gene TRBV7-6; D not resolved. The germline V gene has CDR1 SGHVS and CDR2 FNYEAQ. The CDR3 consists of 13 residues. The V and J ends lost 5 bases and 6 bases respectively, with 14 bases between them. In nucleotides, the CDR3 is TGTGCCAGCAGCACCGATCCGGGTAGCGAGCAGTACTTC. As protein: CASSTDPGSEQYF.

This clonotype was picked up many times. CDR3 bases: TGTGCCAGCAGAGCACGTACTAGCACGTACAATGAGCAGTTCTTC. Its translation: CASRARTSTYNEQFF. The V and J genes are TRBV7-9 and TRBJ2-1; perhaps TRBD2 as D (6 bases). This CDR3 contains 15 residues. The V and J ends lost 6 bases and 4 bases respectively, with 16 bases between them. Germline values: CDR1 SEHNR, CDR2 FQNEAQ (reference sequence).

This clonotype was recorded at least ten times. This chain uses TRBV27 with TRBJ1-5; a possible D gene is TRBD1 (6 bases). The V end was cut by 3 bases, the J end by 2 bases, with 11 bases between. Germline CDR1 is MNHEY and CDR2 is SMNVEV (reference sequence). The CDR3 runs 15 residues. Written as DNA, the CDR3 is TGTGCCAGCAGTTTTCAGGGGAGCGGCAATCAGCCCCAGCATTTT. Residues: CASSFQGSGNQPQHF.

This clonotype was detected ten times or more. The chain combines TRBV6-5 with TRBJ1-1, with D unclear. The CDR3 length is 15 residues. Germline CDR1 and CDR2: MNHEY and SVGAGI. V was trimmed by 0 bases and J by 0 bases, leaving 8 bases between them. CDR3 amino acids: CASSYSRQMNTEAFF. The CDR3 nucleotides read TGTGCCAGCAGTTACTCCCGGCAGATGAACACTGAAGCTTTCTTT.

The chain recombines TRBV7-2 with TRBJ1-4; D is perhaps TRBD1 (5 bases). This CDR3 region has 15 residues. Trimming took 2 bases from V and 3 from J, leaving 10 bases between them. CDR1 and CDR2 from the germline V gene are SGHTA and FQGNSA. The chain's CDR3 is CASSLFDSSNEKLFF. The DNA for the CDR3 is TGTGCCAGCAGCTTATTTGACAGCTCTAATGAAAAACTGTTTTTT.

This clonotype occurred a few times. The chain is built from TRBV10-2 and TRBJ1-5; D may be TRBD1 (5 bases). This CDR3 contains 13 residues. Germline V gene data show CDR1 as WSHSY and CDR2 as SAAADI. The V and J ends lost 3 bases and 2 bases respectively, with 5 bases between them. The CDR3 is CASSEQGNQPQHF. In DNA form, the CDR3 reads TGCGCCAGCAGTGAACAGGGCAATCAGCCCCAGCATTTT.

In its sample, this clonotype was seen many times. V and J are TRBV27 and TRBJ2-7, with 7 bases that match TRBD1. Germline V lookup: CDR1 MNHEY, CDR2 SMNVEV (reference sequence). The ends lost 3 bases at V and 1 base at J; junction bases unmatched: 6. The CDR3 length is 15 residues. This chain's CDR3 is CASSFSGQISYEQYF. The CDR3 DNA sequence: TGTGCCAGCAGTTTTTCGGGACAGATTTCCTACGAGCAGTACTTC.

In this sample, this clonotype turned up a few times. The rearrangement joins TRBV9 to TRBJ2-3, with 9 bases matching TRBD2. The V gene's germline CDR1 is SGDLS and CDR2 YYNGEE. The CDR3 totals 22 residues. Trimming at V came to 0 bases and at J to 0 bases, leaving 20 bases not matched to a gene. The DNA for the CDR3 is TGTGCCAGCAGCGTAGCTTCGTTCAGGAGAGCGGGAGGCAAAGCTAGCACAGATACGCAGTATTTT. It is translated as CASSVASFRRAGGKASTDTQYF.

This clonotype was detected only a few times. This chain uses TRBV20-1 with TRBJ1-2; D remains ambiguous. The germline V gene encodes CDR1 DFQATT and CDR2 SNEGSKA (reference sequence). This CDR3 is 14 amino acids long. The CDR3 DNA reads TGCACCTACTCCCTACCTCGATCGGGCTATGGCTACACCTTC. This gives the protein CTYSLPRSGYGYTF.

This clonotype was picked up many times. The genes are TRBV10-1 and TRBJ2-7; 10 bases are a match to TRBD2. The CDR3 is 15 amino acids. Germline loops: CDR1 WNHNN, CDR2 SYGVQD (reference sequence). Trimming cost V 2 bases and J 0 bases; bases outside gene matches: 1. CDR3 nucleotide sequence: TGCGCCAGCAGTGAGGGACTAGCGGCCTCCTACGAGCAGTACTTC. Translation gives CASSEGLAASYEQYF.